The entry that follows covers one T cell receptor beta chain sequence. The data are from a study of cytomegalovirus exposure and HLA in healthy donors. Study as a whole: Of several hundred genotyped donors, around 76% clustered with self-reported Caucasian donors.

The germline V gene encodes CDR1 GTSNPN and CDR2 SVGIG (reference sequence). The CDR3 covers 16 residues. V was clipped by 8 bases and J by 5 bases; unmatched bases: 20. PCR primers comprised 60 Vbeta and 13 Jbeta primers. Repertoires were generated with immunoSEQ multiplex PCR, while TCRdb's copy carries only in-frame clones and drops some. This table has about 150,000 clones, roughly 80% appearing once. Sequenced input: PBMCs. The chain carries TRBV30 and TRBJ1-2, with 7 bases lining up with TRBD1. The receptor comes from a male donor in good health and CMV-seropositive. The CDR3 nucleotides are TGTGCCCGTGCAAATCTACCCGGGACAGTAGGTTATGGCTACACCTTC. It is translated as CARANLPGTVGYGYTF.